The 10 T cell receptor beta chains below were found in one sample sequenced in a study of PD-1 blockade in classical Hodgkin lymphoma. Noted time point: cycle 4 day 1 (C4D1), after less than 7 weeks of nivolumab. All patients experienced relapse after autologous stem cell transplantation, and brentuximab vedotin exposure was variable. Measured with immunoSEQ multiplex PCR; TCRdb has only the in-frame clones, and not every one. The sample lists some 96,000 clones, roughly 91% occurring once. Specimen: peripheral blood mononuclear cells (PBMCs), collected before the fourth cycle of nivolumab. The receptors here all came from a human donor with classical Hodgkin lymphoma.

This rearrangement joins TRBV29-1 to TRBJ1-5, with a weak D call TRBD1 (6 bases). The ends were cut back, 5 bases at V and 8 bases at J, with 16 bases in the middle. The CDR3 runs to 13 residues. The V gene's germline CDR1 is SQVTM and CDR2 ANQGSEA. The CDR3, as DNA: TGCAGCGTTTACGAGGGGGGGGTGAAGCCCCAGCATTTT. Its translation: CSVYEGGVKPQHF.

The chain employs TRBV5-1 and TRBJ2-7; D unresolved. The CDR3 length is 16 residues. The V gene's germline CDR1 is SGHRS and CDR2 YFSETQ. V lost 4 bases to trimming and J lost 2 bases, with 19 bases between them. In nucleotides, the CDR3 is TGCGCCAGCAGCACCCACCATTTATCAGCCGCCTACGAGCAGTACTTC. It codes for CASSTHHLSAAYEQYF.

The sample holds one count of this clone. This chain connects TRBV25-1 to TRBJ2-2; D could derive from TRBD1 or TRBD2 (6 bases each). Looked up from germline, CDR1 is MGHDK and CDR2 is SYGVNS. Trimming removed 1 base at V and 4 bases at J, with 10 bases between. The CDR3 spans 15 residues. This CDR3 is CASSELGGGTGELFF. CDR3 nucleotide sequence: TGTGCCAGCAGTGAATTGGGGGGCGGCACCGGGGAGCTGTTTTTT.

V usage is TRBV19 and J usage is TRBJ1-5, with D uncertain. Trimming took 6 bases from V and 7 from J, leaving 10 bases between them. The CDR3 runs to 12 residues. Germline lookup yields CDR1 LNHDA and CDR2 SQIVND (reference sequence). The CDR3 region is CASRPWEQPQHF. CDR3 sequence (DNA): TGTGCCAGTAGACCTTGGGAGCAGCCCCAGCATTTT.

The chain carries TRBV6-5 and TRBJ2-5; maybe TRBD1 (6 bases). V dropped 6 bases and J dropped 5 bases, with 16 bases sitting between them. This CDR3 is 14 amino acids long. The germline V gene encodes CDR1 MNHEY and CDR2 SVGAGI. Here the CDR3 reads CASRDSWFGETQYF. In nucleotides, the CDR3 is TGTGCCAGCAGGGACAGTTGGTTCGGGGAGACCCAGTACTTC.

The rearrangement links TRBV5-1 to TRBJ2-1, with D perhaps matching TRBD1 or TRBD2 (5 bases each). With 4 bases removed from V and 7 bases from J, the gap between germline ends came to 21 bases. Looked up from germline, CDR1 is SGHRS and CDR2 is YFSETQ. There are 16 residues in the CDR3. This CDR3 is CASSPTGRILENEQFF. The CDR3 coding sequence is TGCGCCAGCAGCCCCACGGGACGGATTCTCGAGAATGAGCAGTTCTTC.

V usage is TRBV6-7 and J usage is TRBJ1-1, with D perhaps matching TRBD1 (5 bases). TRBV6-7 is an ORF, with its function uncertain. Trimming left V 0 bases short and J 4 bases short, with 9 bases between. This CDR3 has 14 residues. The CDR3 nucleotides read TGTGCCAGCAGTTACTCGAGGGGTCTCACTGAAGCTTTCTTT. Translation: CASSYSRGLTEAFF.

CDR3 region: CASSIEGTSGSRQFF. For the CDR3, the DNA is TGTGCCAGTAGTATAGAAGGGACTAGCGGGAGCAGGCAGTTCTTC. The rearrangement uses TRBV19 and TRBJ2-1; 14 nucleotides align to TRBD2. The J segment lost 12 bases and the V segment lost 0 bases, leaving 4 bases of the junction unmatched. The CDR3 length is 15 residues. Germline V gives CDR1 LNHDA, CDR2 SQIVND (reference sequence). The variable domain in full, completed from reference TRBV19 and TRBJ2-1, reads DGGITQSPKYLFRKEGQNVTLSCEQNLNHDAMYWYRQDPGQGLRLIYYSQIVNDFQKGDIAEGYSVSREKKESFPLTVTSAQKNPTAFYLCASSIEGTSGSRQFFGPGTRLTVL.

Only one count was recorded for this clone. The chain joins TRBV9 to TRBJ2-7; 9 bases match TRBD2. The CDR3 loop spans 15 amino acids. Losses at the gene ends were 3 bases for V and 3 bases for J; bases not matched to a gene: 7. CDR1 SGDLS and CDR2 YYNGEE come from the germline V gene. The DNA for the CDR3 is TGTGCCAGCAGCGCAGCCGGGACTAGCCACTACGAGCAGTACTTC. Translated: CASSAAGTSHYEQYF.

V gene TRBV18 combines with J gene TRBJ2-7; D ambiguous. Looked up from germline, CDR1 is KGHSH and CDR2 is LQKENI. With 2 bases removed from V and 3 bases from J, the gap between germline ends came to 8 bases. This CDR3 spans 13 amino acids. The DNA for the CDR3 is TGTGCCAGCTCACCAAGGGCTCTCTACGAGCAGTACTTC. Translation: CASSPRALYEQYF.